This T cell receptor beta chain was obtained from a study of graft-versus-host responses after intestinal transplantation. General study points: Early post-transplant HvG declines were associated with peak circulating GvH clone levels.

Trimming removed 5 bases from V and 8 bases from J, with 12 bases in between. The CDR3 totals 12 residues. CDR1 is SNHLY and CDR2 is FYNNEI in the germline V gene. A remark on this clone: Its target is unknown.

Measured with immunoSEQ multiplex PCR; TCRdb has only the in-frame clones, and not every one. The sample lists approximately 46,000 clones; around 85% were seen once. V gene TRBV2 combines with J gene TRBJ1-1, with a tentative D call TRBD1 (5 bases). Sequences were derived from unstimulated CD4+ T cells sorted from spleen or lymph node cells, sampled before transplant. This receptor was identified in a human donor who was the organ donor for an intestinal transplant. The chain's CDR3 is CASSRNGAEAFF. The CDR3, as DNA: TGTGCCAGCAGTCGAAACGGGGCAGAAGCTTTCTTT.